These 18 T cell receptor beta chains were sequenced from one sample in a study of OX40 agonist ivuxolimab in advanced cancers. Library preparation used the immunoSEQ multiplex PCR assay. TCRdb stores this immuneACCESS table with in-frame sequences only. Part of the clones is absent; in the studies checked, under half of the shortfall reflects unresolved V genes, and no reason is known for the rest. The sample table lists roughly 46,000 clones, 88% of them with a count of one. Less than 0.75% of the sample is held by the ten biggest clonotypes. Sequenced here: CD4+ or CD8+ T cells sorted from blood, sampled in a trial of the OX40 agonist ivuxolimab. The receptors come from an adult with an advanced solid tumor such as melanoma, head and neck, liver or kidney cancer.

This clone turned up a few times. This sequence joins TRBV2 and TRBJ1-1; D remains ambiguous. Germline V lookup: CDR1 SNHLY, CDR2 FYNNEI. V was shortened by 7 bases and J by 1 base, with 13 bases between the two germline ends. The CDR3 consists of 14 residues. In nucleotides, the CDR3 is TGTGCCAGCACTGGAAGGGAACGGAACACTGAAGCTTTCTTT. This encodes CASTGRERNTEAFF.

The chain employs TRBV15 and TRBJ2-1; 7 positions match TRBD2. The trim removed 0 bases at V and 4 bases at J, leaving 6 bases unmatched. This CDR3 is built from 16 residues. The germline V gene encodes CDR1 LNHNV and CDR2 YYDKDF (reference sequence). CDR3 region: CATSRDVASGYNEQFF. CDR3 nucleotides: TGTGCCACCAGCAGAGATGTGGCTAGCGGTTACAATGAGCAGTTCTTC.

The CDR3 region is CAWSKDVSSYNEQFF. In nucleotides, the CDR3 is TGTGCCTGGAGTAAGGACGTTAGCTCCTACAATGAGCAGTTCTTC. V gene TRBV30 combines with J gene TRBJ2-1, with D uncertain. V was clipped by 2 bases and J by 0 bases, with 11 bases between them. This CDR3 spans 15 amino acids. Germline V gives CDR1 GTSNPN, CDR2 SVGIG (reference sequence). The whole variable domain, filled in from reference TRBV30 and TRBJ2-1, reads SQTIHQWPATLVQPVGSPLSLECTVEGTSNPNLYWYRQAAGRGLQLLFYSVGIGQISSEVPQNLSASRPQDRQFILSSKKLLLSDSGFYLCAWSKDVSSYNEQFFGPGTRLTVL.

CDR3 sequence: CASSPTGGVTEAFF. Here the CDR3 DNA reads TGTGCCAGCAGTCCTACAGGGGGGGTCACTGAAGCTTTCTTT. V is TRBV6-6 and J is TRBJ1-1; 8 nucleotides match TRBD1. With 5 bases clipped from V and 4 bases from J, the junction kept 6 bases outside the gene matches. This CDR3 region has 14 residues. Germline CDR1 and CDR2: MNHNY and SVGAGI (reference sequence).

J is TRBJ1-2 and V is TRBV30; tentative D call: TRBD1 (6 bases). V gave up 2 bases and J gave up 3 bases, with 10 bases separating them. CDR3 length equals 13 residues. Germline V lookup: CDR1 GTSNPN, CDR2 SVGIG (reference sequence). CDR3 in amino acids: CAWSRGEDYGYTF. The CDR3 DNA is TGTGCCTGGAGTAGGGGGGAGGACTATGGCTACACCTTC.

This clone was counted once. Written as DNA, the CDR3 is TGCGCCAGCAGCAAATCGCCCGGGACTAGCGGGATCTACGAGCAGTACTTC. It yields the protein CASSKSPGTSGIYEQYF. The chain couples TRBV4-1 to TRBJ2-7, with 13 bases fitting TRBD2. CDR1 MGHRA and CDR2 YSYEKL come from the germline V gene. J lost 3 bases, V lost 5 bases, and 10 bases had no gene match. The length of the CDR3 is 17 residues.

The chain uses TRBV11-2 and TRBJ2-7; no definite D call. The V gene's germline CDR1 is SGHAT and CDR2 FQNNGV. Trimming stripped 0 bases from V and 4 bases from J, with 4 bases between. CDR3 length: 12 residues. CDR3 coding DNA: TGTGCCAGCAGCTTAGATGGGTACGAGCAGTACTTC. This gives the protein CASSLDGYEQYF.

V is TRBV5-1 and J is TRBJ1-1, with D possibly being TRBD1 (5 bases). CDR1 is SGHRS, CDR2 YFSETQ, per germline. The CDR3 is made up of 13 amino acids. V was cut by 1 base and J by 2 bases, with 6 bases left in between. CDR3 nucleotide sequence: TGCGCCAGCAGCTTGACAGGAAACACTGAAGCTTTCTTT. The encoded protein is CASSLTGNTEAFF. The full variable domain, with the rest looked up from reference TRBV5-1 and TRBJ1-1, is KAGVTQTPRYLIKTRGQQVTLSCSPISGHRSVSWYQQTPGQGLQFLFEYFSETQRNKGNFPGRFSGRQFSNSRSEMNVSTLELGDSALYLCASSLTGNTEAFFGQGTRLTVV.

V gene TRBV27 combines with J gene TRBJ1-5, with TRBD1 matching 8 bases. This CDR3 is 14 amino acids long. With V trimmed by 4 bases and J by 9 bases, 8 bases remained unmatched. Per germline, CDR1 MNHEY and CDR2 SMNVEV (reference sequence). The CDR3: CASSYTTDRGPQHF. As DNA, the CDR3 is TGTGCCAGCAGTTATACAACTGACAGGGGGCCCCAGCATTTT.

This chain links TRBV25-1 with TRBJ1-2, with D perhaps TRBD1 (5 bases). V shed 6 bases and J shed 2 bases, with 16 bases lying between them. Germline CDR1 reads MGHDK; CDR2 reads SYGVNS. The CDR3 has 15 residues. For the CDR3, the DNA is TGTGCCAGCAGGATTACGGGACTTCCGAACTATGGCTACACCTTC. Residues: CASRITGLPNYGYTF.

The gene calls are TRBV19 and TRBJ1-2; weak D call: TRBD1 (6 bases). Between the trimmed V and J ends, which lost 5 bases and 8 bases, there was a span of 18 bases. Germline V gives CDR1 LNHDA, CDR2 SQIVND (reference sequence). The CDR3 length is 14 residues. CDR3 coding DNA: TGTGCCAGTAGTGCCTTACAGGGATCGGCAGGCTACACCTTC. Translated: CASSALQGSAGYTF. Using reference TRBV19 and TRBJ1-2 for the parts outside the CDR3, the full variable domain is DGGITQSPKYLFRKEGQNVTLSCEQNLNHDAMYWYRQDPGQGLRLIYYSQIVNDFQKGDIAEGYSVSREKKESFPLTVTSAQKNPTAFYLCASSALQGSAGYTFGSGTRLTVV.

The chain employs TRBV2 and TRBJ2-7; tentative D call: TRBD2 (5 bases). Trimming shortened V by 6 bases and J by 2 bases, and 8 bases separated the two germline ends. The CDR3 covers 12 residues. Germline lookup yields CDR1 SNHLY and CDR2 FYNNEI. The CDR3 DNA follows: TGTGCCAGCAGGCGGACTCCCTACGAGCAGTACTTC. It yields the protein CASRRTPYEQYF.

The rearrangement links TRBV7-3 to TRBJ2-2; TRBD2 aligns across 12 bases. Trimming removed 5 bases from V and 4 bases from J; junction bases left unmatched: 5. The germline V gene encodes CDR1 SGHTA and CDR2 FQGTGA. The CDR3 is 16 amino acids. CDR3 DNA sequence: TGTGCCAGCAGCCCGCGACTAGCGGGAGTCACCGGGGAGCTGTTTTTT. It encodes CASSPRLAGVTGELFF.

The genes are TRBV9 and TRBJ2-7, with 9 bases aligning to TRBD2. V shed 4 bases, J shed 5 bases, and the junction held 13 bases outside the gene matches. The CDR3 is made up of 16 amino acids. Germline values: CDR1 SGDLS, CDR2 YYNGEE. In nucleotides, the CDR3 is TGTGCCAGCAGCCCCTTGAGGTTAGCGGGAGTCCACGAGCAGTACTTC. Encoded protein: CASSPLRLAGVHEQYF.

The rearrangement links TRBV7-3 to TRBJ2-1; TRBD2 matches 8 bases. Germline V gene sequence: CDR1 SGHTA, CDR2 FQGTGA. V shed 5 bases, J shed 0 bases, and the junction held 3 bases outside the gene matches. This CDR3 is 15 amino acids long. CDR3 in DNA: TGTGCCAGCAGCCGTAGCGGGAACTCCTACAATGAGCAGTTCTTC. Encoded protein: CASSRSGNSYNEQFF.

The chain carries TRBV27 and TRBJ2-7; TRBD2 agrees at 12 bases. Losses at the gene ends were 6 bases for V and 2 bases for J; bases not matched to a gene: 8. Per germline, CDR1 MNHEY and CDR2 SMNVEV (reference sequence). CDR3 size: 16 residues. The CDR3 loop is CASREGGTSGPYEQYF. The CDR3 DNA sequence: TGTGCCAGCAGGGAAGGGGGGACTAGCGGGCCCTACGAGCAGTACTTC.

The chain has TRBV28 and TRBJ2-3; D gene uncertain. The CDR3 runs to 14 residues. Trimming shortened V by 0 bases and J by 4 bases, and 8 bases separated the two germline ends. CDR1 and CDR2 (germline): MDHEN, SYDVKM. CDR3 in DNA: TGTGCCAGCAGTTTATGGGCAGGCCCAGATACGCAGTATTTT. Translating it yields CASSLWAGPDTQYF.

The CDR3 here is CASSEFSGGTDTQYF. The CDR3 DNA reads as TGTGCCAGCAGTGAATTTAGCGGGGGGACAGATACGCAGTATTTT. The V call is TRBV25-1, the J call TRBJ2-3, with TRBD2 matching over 10 bases. This CDR3 has 15 amino acids. Germline V gives CDR1 MGHDK, CDR2 SYGVNS. V lost 1 base and J lost 3; bases outside the gene matches: 1. Full variable domain (remainder filled in from reference TRBV25-1 and TRBJ2-3): EADIYQTPRYLVIGTGKKITLECSQTMGHDKMYWYQQDPGMELHLIHYSYGVNSTEKGDLSSESTVSRIRTEHFPLTLESARPSHTSQYLCASSEFSGGTDTQYFGPGTRLTVL.